This T cell receptor beta chain derives from a study of vaccination effects on CD4 cells after COVID-19. In the study overall: ViraFEST expansion of antigen-specific CD4+ T cells with viral peptide pools preceded sequencing.

The culture ran for under eleven days, and then CD4+ T cells were isolated. Participants got two doses of BNT162b2 or mRNA-1273 vaccine. Testing of the vaccine recipients showed negative nucleocapsid antibodies and no prior SARS-CoV-2 infection. The V and J ends lost 3 bases and 6 bases, in that order; junction bases with no gene match: 6. The CDR3 is made up of 16 amino acids. CDR1 and CDR2 from the germline V gene are KGHSH and LQKENI. Overall study findings and caveats: Healthy vaccinees' vaccine-induced clones included only 1 of 255 cross-reacting with common cold coronaviruses.

Details on this clone: Its antigen remains unknown.

TCRdb keeps only in-frame clones here, not all; method: immunoSEQ multiplex PCR. This table holds some 69,000 clones, around 70% found once. The sequence came from a human donor who received a COVID-19 vaccine. The starting material was CD4+ T cells from PBMCs cultured without peptide, obtained after COVID-19 vaccination. The genes are TRBV18 and TRBJ1-4, with TRBD1 matching over 11 bases. CDR3 in DNA: TGTGCCAGCTCACCCGGACAGGGGGCTATTTATGAAAAACTGTTTTTT. Its protein product is CASSPGQGAIYEKLFF.